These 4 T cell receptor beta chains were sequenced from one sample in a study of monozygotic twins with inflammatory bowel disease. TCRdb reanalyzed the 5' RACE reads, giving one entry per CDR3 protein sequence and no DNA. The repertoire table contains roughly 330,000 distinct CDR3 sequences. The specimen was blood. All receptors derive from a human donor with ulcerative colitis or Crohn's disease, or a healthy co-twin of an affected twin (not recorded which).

The CDR3 protein is CASTIGSYGYTF. The chain carries TRBV28 and TRBJ1-2. The germline V gene has CDR1 MDHEN and CDR2 SYDVKM. The CDR3 runs to 12 residues.

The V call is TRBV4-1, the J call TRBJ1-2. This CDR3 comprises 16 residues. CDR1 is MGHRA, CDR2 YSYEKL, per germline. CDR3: CASSPGGSILTYGYTF.

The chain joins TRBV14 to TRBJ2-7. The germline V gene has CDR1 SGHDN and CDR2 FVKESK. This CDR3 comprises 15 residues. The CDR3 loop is CASSQEIRGLYEQYF.

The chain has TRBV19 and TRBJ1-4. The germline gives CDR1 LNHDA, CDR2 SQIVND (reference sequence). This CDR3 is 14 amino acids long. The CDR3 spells CASRWTGSNEKLFF.